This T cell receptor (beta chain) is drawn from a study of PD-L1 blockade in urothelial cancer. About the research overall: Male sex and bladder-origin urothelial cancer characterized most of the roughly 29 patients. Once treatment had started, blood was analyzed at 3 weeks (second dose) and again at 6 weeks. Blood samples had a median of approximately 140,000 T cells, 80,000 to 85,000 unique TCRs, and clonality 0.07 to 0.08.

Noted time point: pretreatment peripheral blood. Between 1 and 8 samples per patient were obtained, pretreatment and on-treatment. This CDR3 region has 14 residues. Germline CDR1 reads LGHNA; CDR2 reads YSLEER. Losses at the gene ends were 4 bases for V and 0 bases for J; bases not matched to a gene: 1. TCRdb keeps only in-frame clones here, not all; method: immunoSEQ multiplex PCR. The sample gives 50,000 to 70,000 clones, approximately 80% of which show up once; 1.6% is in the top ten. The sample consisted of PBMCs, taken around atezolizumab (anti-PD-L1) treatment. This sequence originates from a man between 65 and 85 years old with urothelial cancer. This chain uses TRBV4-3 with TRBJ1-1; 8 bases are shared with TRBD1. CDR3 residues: CASSPGQVNTEAFF. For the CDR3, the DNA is TGCGCCAGCAGCCCGGGACAGGTGAACACTGAAGCTTTCTTT.